The 18 T cell receptor beta chains in this list originate from one sample, sequenced in a study of blood T cell repertoires in COVID-19. Profiling relied on immunoSEQ multiplex PCR, and the TCRdb table lists in-frame clones only, not all of them. The sample includes about 200,000 clones, about 82% seen only once; the top ten take 5.6%. The specimen sequenced was PBMCs or T cells enriched from blood (not recorded which). The receptors derive from a middle-aged man with acute COVID-19.

This chain uses TRBV5-8 with TRBJ2-7; TRBD2 matches 16 bases. CDR1 is SGHTS and CDR2 is YDEGEE in the germline V gene. The CDR3 spans 17 residues. V was pared by 4 bases and J by 5 bases, with 9 bases of the junction left unmatched. The chain's CDR3 is CASSPGLAGGPWNEQYF. DNA for the CDR3: TGTGCCAGCAGCCCGGGACTAGCGGGAGGGCCATGGAACGAGCAGTACTTC. Combining the CDR3 with reference TRBV5-8 and TRBJ2-7 gives the whole variable domain EAGVTQSPTHLIKTRGQQATLRCSPISGHTSVYWYQQALGLGLQFLLWYDEGEERNRGNFPPRFSGRQFPNYSSELNVNALELEDSALYLCASSPGLAGGPWNEQYFGPGTRLTVT.

The CDR3 region has the DNA TGCAGCGTTGGCTCTCACAGCACGAACACTGAAGCTTTCTTT. This translates into CSVGSHSTNTEAFF. The rearrangement uses TRBV29-1 and TRBJ1-1, with no clear D. CDR3 size: 14 residues. Germline V gives CDR1 SQVTM, CDR2 ANQGSEA. The ends were cut back, 4 bases at V and 1 base at J, with 13 bases in the middle.

This clone was observed a handful of times. The chain has TRBV27 and TRBJ2-6, with D possibly being TRBD1 (6 bases). The V end lost 5 bases, the J end lost 4 bases, and 15 bases lay between the germline ends. Germline loops: CDR1 MNHEY, CDR2 SMNVEV (reference sequence). The CDR3 has 16 amino acids. The CDR3 protein is CASSTRDMNGANVLTF. The CDR3 coding sequence is TGTGCCAGCAGTACCCGGGACATGAACGGGGCCAACGTCCTGACTTTC.

This clone was detected only once. This sequence joins TRBV3-1 (or the pseudogene TRBV3-2) and TRBJ2-3; D might be TRBD1 (5 bases). Germline CDR1 and CDR2: LGHDT and YNNKEL (reference sequence). V was pared by 1 base and J by 1 base, with 15 bases between. This CDR3 contains 17 residues. CDR3 amino acids: CASSQGFRVGGTDTQYF. The DNA for the CDR3 is TGTGCCAGCAGCCAAGGATTCAGGGTTGGCGGCACAGATACGCAGTATTTT.

This clone has a handful of counts. J is TRBJ1-2 and V is TRBV15; 9 bases align to TRBD1. Germline CDR1 is LNHNV and CDR2 is YYDKDF (reference sequence). CDR3 size: 15 residues. Trimming at V came to 5 bases and at J to 2 bases, leaving 6 bases not matched to a gene. In DNA form, the CDR3 reads TGTGCCACCAGCCGGCCCGGGACAGGGAACTATGGCTACACCTTC. This translates into CATSRPGTGNYGYTF.

The V call is TRBV19, the J call TRBJ1-2, with D tentatively TRBD1 (5 bases). Germline assignment: CDR1 LNHDA and CDR2 SQIVND (reference sequence). CDR3 length equals 13 residues. V was cut by 5 bases and J by 2 bases, with 9 bases left in between. The CDR3 protein is CASSEQENYGYTF. The CDR3 region has the DNA TGTGCCAGTAGTGAACAGGAAAACTATGGCTACACCTTC.

The chain has TRBV5-1 and TRBJ2-7, with 11 bases matching TRBD1. The germline CDR1 and CDR2 sequences are SGHRS and YFSETQ. The CDR3 is 18 amino acids. V lost 1 base and J lost 5; bases outside the gene matches: 14. CDR3 region: CASSLRSGGRTGGDEQYF. CDR3 in DNA: TGCGCCAGCAGCTTGAGGTCGGGTGGTAGGACAGGGGGCGACGAGCAGTACTTC.

The chain is built from TRBV27 and TRBJ2-1; TRBD2 is a possible D gene (5 bases). The V and J ends lost 7 bases and 4 bases respectively, with 11 bases between them. The CDR3 loop spans 13 amino acids. Germline-derived CDR1 and CDR2 are MNHEY and SMNVEV (reference sequence). The CDR3 protein is CASTPPGYNEQFF. Written as DNA, the CDR3 is TGTGCCAGCACCCCGCCGGGATACAATGAGCAGTTCTTC.

The rearrangement joins TRBV9 to TRBJ1-6; the D is unclear. V gave up 0 bases and J gave up 9 bases, with 7 bases separating them. This CDR3 is 13 amino acids long. CDR1 and CDR2 (germline): SGDLS, YYNGEE. CDR3 sequence (DNA): TGTGCCAGCAGCGTAGGGGAGACTTCACCCCTCCACTTT. It specifies CASSVGETSPLHF.

The rearrangement links TRBV2 to TRBJ2-3; the D is unclear. CDR1 is SNHLY, CDR2 FYNNEI, per germline. This CDR3 contains 12 residues. V was cut by 8 bases and J by 2 bases, with 8 bases left in between. The CDR3 region is CASERNTDTQYF. CDR3 sequence (DNA): TGTGCCAGCGAGAGGAACACAGATACGCAGTATTTT.

The chain employs TRBV20-1 and TRBJ2-7, with D unclear. The ends were cut back, 5 bases at V and 2 bases at J, with 7 bases in the middle. The CDR3 is 11 amino acids. Per the germline V gene, CDR1 is DFQATT and CDR2 is SNEGSKA (reference sequence). This CDR3 is CSALVTYEQYF. DNA of the CDR3: TGCAGTGCTCTAGTCACCTACGAGCAGTACTTC.

J is TRBJ2-7 and V is TRBV30, with TRBD2 matching 8 bases. This CDR3 has 13 amino acids. Germline CDR1 is GTSNPN and CDR2 is SVGIG (reference sequence). V was clipped by 4 bases and J by 6 bases; unmatched bases: 8. The DNA for the CDR3 is TGTGCCTGGACAGCGGGAGTCTACGTCGAGCAGTACTTC. As protein: CAWTAGVYVEQYF. Filled out from reference TRBV30 and TRBJ2-7, the complete variable domain reads SQTIHQWPATLVQPVGSPLSLECTVEGTSNPNLYWYRQAAGRGLQLLFYSVGIGQISSEVPQNLSASRPQDRQFILSSKKLLLSDSGFYLCAWTAGVYVEQYFGPGTRLTVT.

This chain links TRBV28 with TRBJ2-5, with D possibly being TRBD2 (5 bases). Germline CDR1 MDHEN, CDR2 SYDVKM. The CDR3 consists of 13 residues. Trimming removed 11 bases from V and 2 bases from J, with 15 bases in between. The CDR3 loop reads CASASGTQETQYF. Here the CDR3 DNA reads TGTGCCTCCGCCAGCGGTACACAAGAGACCCAGTACTTC.

This chain joins TRBV10-3 and TRBJ1-1; D gene unclear. This CDR3 is built from 14 residues. Trimming stripped 4 bases from V and 4 bases from J, with 13 bases between. CDR1 is ENHRY, CDR2 SYGVKD, per germline. The DNA for the CDR3 is TGTGCCATCAGTGCCCCCGGAGATAGCACTGAAGCTTTCTTT. The encoded protein is CAISAPGDSTEAFF.

The chain combines TRBV7-3 with TRBJ2-2; TRBD2 matches at 10 bases. The CDR3 has 15 amino acids. Germline V gene data show CDR1 as SGHTA and CDR2 as FQGTGA. The trim removed 4 bases at V and 6 bases at J, leaving 5 bases unmatched. This chain's CDR3 is CASSSSGSLPGELFF. The DNA for the CDR3 is TGTGCCAGCAGCTCTAGCGGGAGTTTGCCCGGGGAGCTGTTTTTT.

The table lists this clone with a few counts. The V gene is TRBV6-2 or TRBV6-3, the J gene TRBJ2-7, with 11 bases matching TRBD2. CDR1 is MNHEY and CDR2 is SVGEGT in the germline V gene. With V trimmed by 5 bases and J by 3 bases, 9 bases remained unmatched. The CDR3 is 16 residues long. The CDR3 reads CASSHSPGTSGYEQYF. The DNA for the CDR3 is TGTGCCAGCAGTCATTCCCCCGGGACTAGCGGCTACGAGCAGTACTTC.

This clone has just one count. The V and J genes are TRBV4-2 and TRBJ1-5, with D unclear. V was trimmed by 2 bases and J by 0 bases, leaving 8 bases between them. Germline V gene sequence: CDR1 LGHNA, CDR2 YNFKEQ. This CDR3 is 15 amino acids long. The CDR3 nucleotides read TGTGCCAGCAGCCAACGGTTGAATAGCAATCAGCCCCAGCATTTT. It yields the protein CASSQRLNSNQPQHF.

CDR3 nucleotides: TGTGCCAGCAGCTTAGCAGGGCTAGCGGGCGCAGATACGCAGTATTTT. Protein product: CASSLAGLAGADTQYF. The chain uses TRBV7-9 and TRBJ2-3; TRBD2 aligns across 8 bases. This CDR3 spans 16 amino acids. V was clipped by 0 bases and J by 4 bases; unmatched bases: 6. Germline-derived CDR1 and CDR2 are SEHNR and FQNEAQ (reference sequence).